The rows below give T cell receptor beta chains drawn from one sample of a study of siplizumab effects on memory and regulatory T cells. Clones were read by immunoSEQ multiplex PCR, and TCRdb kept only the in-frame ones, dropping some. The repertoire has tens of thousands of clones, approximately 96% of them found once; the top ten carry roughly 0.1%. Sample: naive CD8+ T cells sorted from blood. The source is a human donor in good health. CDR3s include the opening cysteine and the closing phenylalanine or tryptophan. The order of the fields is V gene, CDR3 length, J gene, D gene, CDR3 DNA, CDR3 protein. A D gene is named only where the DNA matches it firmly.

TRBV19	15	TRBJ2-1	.	TGTGCCAGTAGAGCGGCGGGGAGCTCCTACAATGAGCAGTTCTTC	CASRAAGSSYNEQFF
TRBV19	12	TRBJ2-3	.	TGTGCCAGTAGTACCTGGGGGGATACGCAGTATTTT	CASSTWGDTQYF
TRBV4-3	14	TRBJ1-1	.	TGCGCCAGCAGCCAAGATGAGAGTAACACTGAAGCTTTCTTT	CASSQDESNTEAFF
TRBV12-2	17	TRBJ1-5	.	TGTGCAAGTCGCTTTCACCCCAGGGAGGGAGTCGACCAGCCCCAGCATTTT	CASRFHPREGVDQPQHF
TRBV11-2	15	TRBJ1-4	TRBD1	TGTGCCAGCAGCTTCCGACAGGGAACTAATGAAAAACTGTTTTTT	CASSFRQGTNEKLFF
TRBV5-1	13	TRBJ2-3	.	TGCGCCAGCAGCTTGGTTCGGGGAGATACGCAGTATTTT	CASSLVRGDTQYF
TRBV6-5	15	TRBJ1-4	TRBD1	TGTGCCAGCAGCCAATTTGCCTGGGACAGCCAAAAACTGTTTTTT	CASSQFAWDSQKLFF
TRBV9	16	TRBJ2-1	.	TGTGCCAGCAGCGTATCCCTCAGGGCTTCCTACAATGAGCAGTTCTTC	CASSVSLRASYNEQFF
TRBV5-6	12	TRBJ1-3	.	TGTGCCAGCGGGGGGACTGGAAACACCATATATTTT	CASGGTGNTIYF
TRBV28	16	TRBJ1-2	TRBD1	TGTGCCAGCAGTTTATCCTTGACAGGGGGGAACTATGGCTACACCTTC	CASSLSLTGGNYGYTF
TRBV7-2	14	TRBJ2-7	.	TGTGCCAGCAGCTTACTCCAGGGACTCTACGAGCAGTACTTC	CASSLLQGLYEQYF
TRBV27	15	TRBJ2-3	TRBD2	TGTGCCAGCAGTCTACTAGCGGGGGGGATTGATACGCAGTATTTT	CASSLLAGGIDTQYF
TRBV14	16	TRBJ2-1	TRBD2	TGTGCCAGCAGCCAACTACTAGCGGGGGGCCCAAAGGGGCAGTTCTTC	CASSQLLAGGPKGQFF
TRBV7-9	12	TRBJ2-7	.	TGTGCCAGCAGCCCCATCCGGGACGAGCAGTACTTC	CASSPIRDEQYF
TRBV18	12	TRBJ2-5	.	TGTGCCAGCTCACCAGATAGAGAGACCCAGTACTTC	CASSPDRETQYF
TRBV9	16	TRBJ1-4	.	TGTGCCAGCAGCGTAGGTGGGGGGGCAACTAATGAAAAACTGTTTTTT	CASSVGGGATNEKLFF
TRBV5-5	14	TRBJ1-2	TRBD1	TGTGCCAGAAGCTTGGTGGGACAGGTCCCTGGCTACACCTTC	CARSLVGQVPGYTF
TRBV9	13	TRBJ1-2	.	TGTGCCAGCAGCGTAGAGGATCACTATGGCTACACCTTC	CASSVEDHYGYTF
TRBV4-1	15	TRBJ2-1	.	TGCGCCAGCAGCCAAGGGGATCCCCGGCTCAATGAGCAGTTCTTC	CASSQGDPRLNEQFF
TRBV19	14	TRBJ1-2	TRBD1	TGTGCCAGTCTCGGGACAGGGGGGAACTATGGCTACACCTTC	CASLGTGGNYGYTF
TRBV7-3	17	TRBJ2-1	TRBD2	TGTGCCAGCAGCTTAGGCCCGGGACTAGCGGGGTACAATGAGCAGTTCTTC	CASSLGPGLAGYNEQFF
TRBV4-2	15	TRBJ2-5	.	TGTGCCAGCAGCCAATGGGGCGGGGATCAAGAGACCCAGTACTTC	CASSQWGGDQETQYF
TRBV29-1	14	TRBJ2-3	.	TGCAGCGTGGAGACAGGGACTAGCACAGATACGCAGTATTTT	CSVETGTSTDTQYF
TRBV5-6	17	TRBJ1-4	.	TGTGCCAGCAGCTTGGCGGGAGTAGGCGATTCGGGTGAAAAACTGTTTTTT	CASSLAGVGDSGEKLFF